The 25 T cell receptor beta chains below all came from one sample that was sequenced in a study of blood T cell repertoires in COVID-19. Profiled with immunoSEQ multiplex PCR; TCRdb holds only in-frame clones, not every one. Of some 170,000 clones listed, about 85% are singletons. Sequences were obtained from peripheral blood. These receptors all stem from a man aged 35 to 55 with acute or convalescent COVID-19.

This chain uses TRBV2 with TRBJ1-2; TRBD1 agrees at 7 bases. V lost 5 bases, J lost 7 bases, and 7 bases stayed unmatched. From germline, CDR1 is SNHLY and CDR2 FYNNEI. The CDR3 extends over 13 amino acids. CDR3 sequence reads: CASSQTGWLGYTF. The CDR3 coding sequence is TGTGCCAGCAGTCAGACAGGGTGGCTTGGCTACACCTTC. The full variable domain, its missing parts supplied by reference TRBV2 and TRBJ1-2, is EPEVTQTPSHQVTQMGQEVILRCVPISNHLYFYWYRQILGQKVEFLVSFYNNEISEKSEIFDDQFSVERPDGSNFTLKIRSTKLEDSAMYFCASSQTGWLGYTFGSGTRLTVV.

The rearrangement joins TRBV4-3 to TRBJ1-5; no reliable D call. The germline V gene encodes CDR1 LGHNA and CDR2 YSLEER. This CDR3 is 15 amino acids long. The V and J ends lost 0 bases and 0 bases respectively, with 6 bases between them. The CDR3 region has the DNA TGCGCCAGCAGCCAAGAAGTACTTAGCAATCAGCCCCAGCATTTT. Its translation: CASSQEVLSNQPQHF.

The CDR3 loop reads CASSVGTGGNTIYF. The CDR3 nucleotides are TGTGCCAGCAGCGTAGGCACAGGGGGAAACACCATATATTTT. The gene calls are TRBV9 and TRBJ1-3; D may be TRBD1 (6 bases). The CDR3 loop spans 14 amino acids. Germline V lookup: CDR1 SGDLS, CDR2 YYNGEE. V was pared by 0 bases and J by 4 bases, with 8 bases between. Using reference TRBV9 and TRBJ1-3 for the parts outside the CDR3, the full variable domain is DSGVTQTPKHLITATGQRVTLRCSPRSGDLSVYWYQQSLDQGLQFLIQYYNGEERAKGNILERFSAQQFPDLHSELNLSSLELGDSALYFCASSVGTGGNTIYFGEGSWLTVV.

The rearrangement joins TRBV6-6 to TRBJ1-5; 8 nucleotides line up with TRBD1. The V gene end was trimmed by 2 bases and the J gene end by 5 bases; junction bases not matched to a gene: 2. The CDR3 loop spans 14 amino acids. Germline CDR1 reads MNHNY; CDR2 reads SVGAGI (reference sequence). CDR3 amino acids: CASSYDRGDQPQHF. DNA for the CDR3: TGTGCCAGCAGTTACGACAGGGGAGATCAGCCCCAGCATTTT.

This clone is a singleton in its sample. The rearrangement joins TRBV7-2 to TRBJ1-2, with D uncertain. Looked up from germline, CDR1 is SGHTA and CDR2 is FQGNSA. V was trimmed by 0 bases and J by 4 bases, leaving 15 bases between them. The CDR3 runs to 16 residues. DNA for the CDR3: TGTGCCAGCAGCTTAGCGCGCCAAGCCTCAACCTATGGCTACACCTTC. It codes for CASSLARQASTYGYTF.

The V and J genes are TRBV19 and TRBJ1-5, with 7 nucleotides matching TRBD1. The CDR3 sequence is 17 residues long. With V trimmed by 7 bases and J by 6 bases, 18 bases remained unmatched. Germline CDR1 and CDR2: LNHDA and SQIVND (reference sequence). This chain's CDR3 is CASTNRGAGELSQPQHF. The CDR3 DNA reads TGTGCCAGTACGAACAGGGGCGCTGGTGAACTCTCTCAGCCCCAGCATTTT. Full variable domain (rest looked up from reference TRBV19 and TRBJ1-5): DGGITQSPKYLFRKEGQNVTLSCEQNLNHDAMYWYRQDPGQGLRLIYYSQIVNDFQKGDIAEGYSVSREKKESFPLTVTSAQKNPTAFYLCASTNRGAGELSQPQHFGDGTRLSIL.

The V gene is TRBV18, the J gene TRBJ2-3; 10 nucleotides align to TRBD2. The CDR3 runs 14 residues. Trimming cost V 3 bases and J 6 bases; bases outside gene matches: 3. Germline V lookup: CDR1 KGHSH, CDR2 LQKENI. The CDR3: CASSPVAGGDTQYF. In nucleotides, the CDR3 is TGTGCCAGCTCACCCGTAGCGGGAGGCGATACGCAGTATTTT.

This clone was recorded only once. The chain links TRBV5-4 to TRBJ2-3; 9 nucleotides align to TRBD1. CDR1 and CDR2 from the germline V gene are SGHNT and YYREEE (reference sequence). The J segment lost 3 bases and the V segment lost 4 bases, leaving 9 bases of the junction unmatched. The CDR3 covers 16 residues. The CDR3 loop reads CASSRTGQGKTDTQYF. CDR3 DNA sequence: TGTGCCAGCAGCCGAACCGGACAGGGGAAAACAGATACGCAGTATTTT.

V usage is TRBV5-6 and J usage is TRBJ1-6; D possibly corresponds to TRBD1 (5 bases). In germline, CDR1 is SGHDT, CDR2 YYEEEE. The CDR3 is 13 amino acids. V lost 2 bases and J lost 8, with 8 bases in between. The CDR3 nucleotides read TGTGCCAGCAGCTTCGACAGAGATTCACCCCTCCACTTT. This sequence encodes CASSFDRDSPLHF.

The CDR3 reads CASSSGVTGANVLTF. The CDR3 DNA is TGTGCCAGCAGCTCCGGGGTGACTGGGGCCAACGTCCTGACTTTC. The J gene is TRBJ2-6, the V gene TRBV27, with D possibly matching TRBD2 (5 bases). Germline lookup yields CDR1 MNHEY and CDR2 SMNVEV (reference sequence). This CDR3 spans 15 amino acids. The germline V and J ends were trimmed by 6 bases and 2 bases, with 11 bases remaining between them.

The count of this clone is one. The chain employs TRBV30 and TRBJ2-2, with 7 bases fitting TRBD1. The ends lost 0 bases at V and 7 bases at J; junction bases unmatched: 11. Germline CDR1 is GTSNPN and CDR2 is SVGIG (reference sequence). The CDR3 is made up of 16 amino acids. CDR3 sequence (DNA): TGTGCCTGGAGTGTACTGGGACAGTCTGAGGGCGGGGAGCTGTTTTTT. Translating gives CAWSVLGQSEGGELFF.

The chain links TRBV11-2 to TRBJ1-4; D is possibly TRBD1 (6 bases). V lost 1 base to trimming and J lost 3 bases, with 9 bases between them. The CDR3 extends over 15 amino acids. Germline V lookup: CDR1 SGHAT, CDR2 FQNNGV. Written as DNA, the CDR3 is TGTGCCAGCAGCTTAGGGGCAGGGGCTAATGAAAAACTGTTTTTT. As protein: CASSLGAGANEKLFF.

The chain carries TRBV10-3 and TRBJ2-1; D perhaps matches TRBD2 (5 bases). CDR1 and CDR2 from the germline V gene are ENHRY and SYGVKD. This CDR3 is 15 amino acids long. Trimming left V 6 bases short and J 1 base short, with 13 bases between. The DNA for the CDR3 is TGTGCCATCAGAGGAGCGGACCTATCCTACAATGAGCAGTTCTTC. Protein: CAIRGADLSYNEQFF.

The V call is TRBV5-5, the J call TRBJ1-5; no clear D gene. The CDR3 sequence is 14 residues long. Germline CDR1 and CDR2: SGHKS and YYEKEE (reference sequence). The V gene lost 4 bases and the J gene lost 1 base, with 9 bases spanning the gap. In nucleotides, the CDR3 is TGTGCCAGCAGCCTCAGCGGCAGCAATCAGCCCCAGCATTTT. Encoded protein: CASSLSGSNQPQHF.

This chain connects TRBV6-5 to TRBJ2-1; 10 bases map to TRBD2. This CDR3 has 16 amino acids. CDR1 is MNHEY, CDR2 SVGAGI, per germline. The V and J ends lost 2 bases and 5 bases, in that order; junction bases with no gene match: 6. The CDR3 DNA follows: TGTGCCAGCAGTTACCCAAGCGGGGGGGGAGACAATGAGCAGTTCTTC. It codes for CASSYPSGGGDNEQFF.

CDR3 nucleotide sequence: TGTGCCAGCAGTTTAACGGGGAGCTCCTACAATGAGCAGTTCTTC. Translation gives CASSLTGSSYNEQFF. The chain has TRBV27 and TRBJ2-1, with D possibly TRBD2 on 5 matching bases. The germline CDR1 and CDR2 sequences are MNHEY and SMNVEV (reference sequence). There are 15 residues in the CDR3. V was cut by 2 bases and J by 0 bases, with 8 bases left in between.

The chain recombines TRBV7-2 with TRBJ2-7; D gene uncertain. Germline lookup yields CDR1 SGHTA and CDR2 FQGNSA. The CDR3 sequence is 14 residues long. V was pared by 5 bases and J by 4 bases, with 15 bases between. This CDR3 is CASSPYRASYEQYF. CDR3 DNA: TGTGCCAGCAGCCCCTACCGCGCGTCTTACGAGCAGTACTTC.

The rearrangement joins TRBV6-6 to TRBJ1-6; TRBD1 matches at 12 bases. The CDR3 is 15 amino acids. The germline CDR1 and CDR2 sequences are MNHNY and SVGAGI (reference sequence). The J segment lost 10 bases and the V segment lost 5 bases, leaving 6 bases of the junction unmatched. CDR3 sequence: CASSPGQGAGSPLHF. In DNA form, the CDR3 reads TGTGCCAGCAGTCCGGGACAGGGGGCAGGATCACCCCTCCACTTT.

The chain uses TRBV5-1 and TRBJ2-1; 8 bases are a match to TRBD1. There are 15 residues in the CDR3. The V gene's germline CDR1 is SGHRS and CDR2 YFSETQ. V was pared by 0 bases and J by 8 bases, with 7 bases of the junction left unmatched. The CDR3 coding sequence is TGCGCCAGCAGCTTGGCGGCAGGGGGCGGCGATGAGCAGTTCTTC. It encodes CASSLAAGGGDEQFF.

This chain links TRBV2 with TRBJ1-1; D is perhaps TRBD1 (5 bases). Trimming removed 8 bases at V and 2 bases at J, with 15 bases between. The CDR3 loop spans 14 amino acids. The germline V gene has CDR1 SNHLY and CDR2 FYNNEI. CDR3 nucleotides: TGTGCCAGCGGCCGAAGGAGGGGAAACACTGAAGCTTTCTTT. Protein product: CASGRRRGNTEAFF. Full variable domain (outside the CDR3, taken from reference TRBV2 and TRBJ1-1): EPEVTQTPSHQVTQMGQEVILRCVPISNHLYFYWYRQILGQKVEFLVSFYNNEISEKSEIFDDQFSVERPDGSNFTLKIRSTKLEDSAMYFCASGRRRGNTEAFFGQGTRLTVV.

This chain joins TRBV24-1 and TRBJ1-2; possible D gene TRBD1, 5 bases. CDR1 is KGHDR and CDR2 is SFDVKD in the germline V gene. V was pared by 2 bases and J by 5 bases, with 5 bases between. The CDR3 is 12 amino acids. CDR3 coding DNA: TGTGCCACCAGTGATTCAGGGTATGGCTACACCTTC. It codes for CATSDSGYGYTF.

V and J are TRBV7-6 and TRBJ2-7; 7 nucleotides line up with TRBD1. This CDR3 has 16 residues. V gave up 1 base and J gave up 1 base; unmatched junction bases: 7. CDR1 is SGHVS, CDR2 FNYEAQ, per germline. CDR3 coding DNA: TGTGCCAGCAGCTTAGGTGGTCAACAGGGGTCCTACGAGCAGTACTTC. It is translated as CASSLGGQQGSYEQYF.

The chain combines TRBV7-2 with TRBJ2-1; tentatively, D is TRBD2 (5 bases). The germline V and J ends were trimmed by 0 bases and 0 bases, with 9 bases remaining between them. Germline lookup yields CDR1 SGHTA and CDR2 FQGNSA. This CDR3 has 16 residues. CDR3 amino acids: CASSLAGSGSYNEQFF. CDR3 coding DNA: TGTGCCAGCAGCTTAGCGGGGAGCGGCTCCTACAATGAGCAGTTCTTC.

V and J are TRBV11-3 and TRBJ2-3; 10 bases match TRBD2. The CDR3 length is 14 residues. The V and J ends lost 6 bases and 6 bases, in that order; junction bases with no gene match: 6. CDR1 is SGHNT, CDR2 YENEEA, per germline. Here the CDR3 reads CASRSGGASDTQYF. DNA of the CDR3: TGTGCCAGCAGAAGCGGGGGGGCATCTGATACGCAGTATTTT.

The table lists this clone with a count of one. CDR3 residues: CASNQGPYEQYF. The CDR3, as DNA: TGTGCCAGCAATCAGGGTCCCTACGAGCAGTACTTC. This chain links TRBV5-8 with TRBJ2-7; a possible D gene is TRBD1 (5 bases). The V gene's germline CDR1 is SGHTS and CDR2 YDEGEE. The CDR3 is 12 amino acids. Trimming pared 6 bases from V and 2 bases from J, leaving 9 bases between.